The rows below give T cell receptor beta chains drawn from one sample of a study of blood T cells in healthy people across ages. TCRdb re-analysed the 5' RACE reads in MiXCR, keeping a single row per CDR3 protein. This sample has about 1.6 million distinct CDR3 sequences, with roughly 32% found just once. Input material: blood. The source of these receptors is a young woman in good health. Both conserved end residues are part of each CDR3.

J: TRBJ2-1
V: TRBV6-2/TRBV6-3
length: 15
CDR3: CASSYPGGLGNEQFF

J: TRBJ2-6
V: TRBV2
length: 15
CDR3: CASRDRGHGANVLTF

J: TRBJ1-2
V: TRBV12-3/TRBV12-4
length: 15
CDR3: CASTRAGAANYGYTF

J: TRBJ2-1
V: TRBV5-1
length: 16
CDR3: CDSSLVGGRSYNEQFF

J: TRBJ2-3
V: TRBV9
length: 15
CDR3: CASSVGGREKDTQYF

J: TRBJ1-3
V: TRBV12-3/TRBV12-4
length: 16
CDR3: CASSDAGTGFTATIYF

J: TRBJ2-7
V: TRBV20-1
length: 14
CDR3: CSARAGLAGYEQYF

J: TRBJ1-2
V: TRBV10-3
length: 12
CDR3: CAISEYRDRYTF

J: TRBJ2-7
V: TRBV28
length: 11
CDR3: CASSGTHEQYF

J: TRBJ2-5
V: TRBV7-9
length: 12
CDR3: CAITGPTSGQYF

J: TRBJ2-7
V: TRBV6-2/TRBV6-3
length: 16
CDR3: CASSLRRTNQLYEQYF

J: TRBJ2-7
V: TRBV11-2
length: 15
CDR3: CACKTARGSSYEQYF

J: .
V: TRBV19
length: 13
CDR3: CASSIGYSETQYF

J: TRBJ2-2
V: TRBV5-1
length: 15
CDR3: CASRSGTSFTGELFF

J: TRBJ2-1
V: TRBV6-2/TRBV6-3
length: 15
CDR3: CASSYDGRIRNEQFF

J: TRBJ2-6
V: TRBV7-3
length: 18
CDR3: CASSLKGQGATGANVLTF

J: TRBJ2-7
V: TRBV2
length: 14
CDR3: CASTPEGFSYEQYF

J: TRBJ2-1
V: TRBV29-1
length: 12
CDR3: CSVEANDQEQFF

J: TRBJ2-7
V: TRBV9
length: 14
CDR3: CASSDSARSYEQYF

J: TRBJ2-3
V: TRBV29-1
length: 15
CDR3: CSVEEAGVVADTQYF

J: TRBJ2-3
V: TRBV2
length: 17
CDR3: CASSAGGPGRGTDTQYF

J: TRBJ2-3
V: TRBV7-2
length: 16
CDR3: CASSLALSGGRDTQYF